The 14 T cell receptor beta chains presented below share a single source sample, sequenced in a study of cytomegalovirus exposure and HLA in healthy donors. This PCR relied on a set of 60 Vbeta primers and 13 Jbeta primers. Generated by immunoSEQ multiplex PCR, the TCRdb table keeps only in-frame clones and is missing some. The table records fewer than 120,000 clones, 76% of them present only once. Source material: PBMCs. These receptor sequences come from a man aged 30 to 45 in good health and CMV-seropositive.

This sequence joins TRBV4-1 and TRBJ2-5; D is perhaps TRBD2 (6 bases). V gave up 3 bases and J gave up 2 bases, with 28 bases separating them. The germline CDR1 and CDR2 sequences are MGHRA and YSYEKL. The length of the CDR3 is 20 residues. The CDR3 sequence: CASSQDPRGGTYSFQETQYF. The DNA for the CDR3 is TGCGCCAGCAGCCAGGATCCGAGGGGCGGGACTTACTCATTTCAAGAGACCCAGTACTTC.

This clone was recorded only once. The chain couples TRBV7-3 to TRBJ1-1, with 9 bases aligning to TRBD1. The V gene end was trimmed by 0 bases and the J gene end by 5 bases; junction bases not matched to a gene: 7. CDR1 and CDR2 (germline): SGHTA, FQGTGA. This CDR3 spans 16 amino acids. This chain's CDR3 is CASSLTGQGGGTEAFF. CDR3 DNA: TGTGCCAGCAGCTTAACGGGACAGGGAGGCGGAACTGAAGCTTTCTTT.

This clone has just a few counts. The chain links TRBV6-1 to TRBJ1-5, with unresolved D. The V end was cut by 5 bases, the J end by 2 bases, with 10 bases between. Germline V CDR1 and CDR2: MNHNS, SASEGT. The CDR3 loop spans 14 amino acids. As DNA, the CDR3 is TGTGCCAGCAGTTATCAACGCGGCAATCAGCCCCAGCATTTT. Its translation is CASSYQRGNQPQHF.

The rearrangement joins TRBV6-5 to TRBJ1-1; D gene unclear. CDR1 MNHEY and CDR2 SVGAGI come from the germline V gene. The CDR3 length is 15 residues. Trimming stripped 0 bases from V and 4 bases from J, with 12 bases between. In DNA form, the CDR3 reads TGTGCCAGCAGTTACTCGGCAGACCGGGTCACTGAAGCTTTCTTT. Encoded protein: CASSYSADRVTEAFF.

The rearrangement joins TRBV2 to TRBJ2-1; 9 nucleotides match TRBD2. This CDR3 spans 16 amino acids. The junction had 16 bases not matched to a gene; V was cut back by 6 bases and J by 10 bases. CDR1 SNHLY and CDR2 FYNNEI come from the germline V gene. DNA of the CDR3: TGTGCCAGCAGCGGGGATTTGGGGCGGGGGGGTCGGGAGCAGTTCTTC. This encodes CASSGDLGRGGREQFF. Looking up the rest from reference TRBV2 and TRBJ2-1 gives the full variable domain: EPEVTQTPSHQVTQMGQEVILRCVPISNHLYFYWYRQILGQKVEFLVSFYNNEISEKSEIFDDQFSVERPDGSNFTLKIRSTKLEDSAMYFCASSGDLGRGGREQFFGPGTRLTVL.

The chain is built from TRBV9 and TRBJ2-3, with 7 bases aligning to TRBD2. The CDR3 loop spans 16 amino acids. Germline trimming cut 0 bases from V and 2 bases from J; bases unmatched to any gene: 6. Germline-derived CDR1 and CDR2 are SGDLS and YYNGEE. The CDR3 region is CASSVAGLADTDTQYF. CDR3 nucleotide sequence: TGTGCCAGCAGCGTAGCTGGTCTAGCGGACACAGATACGCAGTATTTT.

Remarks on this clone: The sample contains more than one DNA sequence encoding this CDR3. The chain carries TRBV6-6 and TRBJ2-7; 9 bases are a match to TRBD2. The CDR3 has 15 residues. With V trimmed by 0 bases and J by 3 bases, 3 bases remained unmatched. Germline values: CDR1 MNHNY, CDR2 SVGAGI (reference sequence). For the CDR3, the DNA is TGTGCCAGCAGTTACTCTGCGGGGGGGGGCTACGAGCAGTACTTC. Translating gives CASSYSAGGGYEQYF.

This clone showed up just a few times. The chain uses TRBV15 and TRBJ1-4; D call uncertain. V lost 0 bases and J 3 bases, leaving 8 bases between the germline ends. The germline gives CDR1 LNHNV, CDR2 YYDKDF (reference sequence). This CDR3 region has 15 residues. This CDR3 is CATSRDVQANEKLFF. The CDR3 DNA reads TGTGCCACCAGCAGAGATGTGCAGGCTAATGAAAAACTGTTTTTT.

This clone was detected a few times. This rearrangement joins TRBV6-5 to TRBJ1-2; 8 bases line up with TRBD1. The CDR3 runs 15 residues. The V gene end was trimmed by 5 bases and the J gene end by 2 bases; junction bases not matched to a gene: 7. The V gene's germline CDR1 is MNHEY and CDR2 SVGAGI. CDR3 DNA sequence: TGTGCCAGCAGTGGGCTGGACAGGGTGAACTATGGCTACACCTTC. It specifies CASSGLDRVNYGYTF.

The CDR3 loop is CSGSYRDYPYNEQFF. CDR3 DNA sequence: TGCAGCGGGAGCTACCGGGACTATCCTTACAATGAGCAGTTCTTC. This chain joins TRBV29-1 and TRBJ2-1; TRBD2 matches at 7 bases. This CDR3 is built from 15 residues. The germline V gene encodes CDR1 SQVTM and CDR2 ANQGSEA. V was pared by 7 bases and J by 4 bases, with 13 bases of the junction left unmatched.

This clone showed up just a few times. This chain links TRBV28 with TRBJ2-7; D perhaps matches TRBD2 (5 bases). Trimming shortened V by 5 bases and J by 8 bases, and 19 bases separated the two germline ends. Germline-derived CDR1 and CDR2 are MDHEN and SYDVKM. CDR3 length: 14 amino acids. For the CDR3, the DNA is TGTGCCAGCAGTCCTCCGGCGCGGCCTAGCCAGCAGTACTTC. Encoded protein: CASSPPARPSQQYF.

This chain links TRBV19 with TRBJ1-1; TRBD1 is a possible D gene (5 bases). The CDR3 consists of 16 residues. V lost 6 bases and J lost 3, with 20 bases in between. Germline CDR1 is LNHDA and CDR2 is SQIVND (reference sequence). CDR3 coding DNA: TGTGCCAGTAGGACGACCCCCAGGGTAGGGGACACTGAAGCTTTCTTT. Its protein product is CASRTTPRVGDTEAFF.

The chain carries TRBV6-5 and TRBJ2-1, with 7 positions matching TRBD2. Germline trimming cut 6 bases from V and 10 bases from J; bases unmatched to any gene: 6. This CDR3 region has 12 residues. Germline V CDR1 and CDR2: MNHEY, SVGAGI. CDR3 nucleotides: TGTGCCAGCAGCCCCCCGGGGGGAGAGCAGTTCTTC. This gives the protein CASSPPGGEQFF.

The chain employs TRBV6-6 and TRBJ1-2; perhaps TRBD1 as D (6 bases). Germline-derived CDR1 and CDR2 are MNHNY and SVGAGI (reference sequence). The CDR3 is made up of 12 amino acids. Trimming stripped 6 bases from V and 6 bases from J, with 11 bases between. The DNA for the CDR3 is TGTGCCAGCAGCCCTACAGGGAATGGCTACACCTTC. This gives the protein CASSPTGNGYTF.